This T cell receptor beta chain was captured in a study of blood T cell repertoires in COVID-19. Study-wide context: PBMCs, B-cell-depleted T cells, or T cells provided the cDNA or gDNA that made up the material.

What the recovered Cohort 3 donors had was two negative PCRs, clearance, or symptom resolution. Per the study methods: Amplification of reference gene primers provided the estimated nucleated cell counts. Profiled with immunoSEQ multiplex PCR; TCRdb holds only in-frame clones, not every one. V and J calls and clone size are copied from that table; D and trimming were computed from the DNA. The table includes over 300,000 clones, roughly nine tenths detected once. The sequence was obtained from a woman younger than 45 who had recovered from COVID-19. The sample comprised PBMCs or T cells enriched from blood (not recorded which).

The chain's CDR3 is CASSQDSTGLRTEAFF. DNA for the CDR3: TGCGCCAGCAGCCAAGATAGTACAGGGCTGAGGACTGAAGCTTTCTTT. The chain carries TRBV4-3 and TRBJ1-1; D possibly corresponds to TRBD1 (6 bases). The CDR3 is 16 residues long. V lost 0 bases and J 5 bases, leaving 16 bases between the germline ends. CDR1 and CDR2 (germline): LGHNA, YSLEER.